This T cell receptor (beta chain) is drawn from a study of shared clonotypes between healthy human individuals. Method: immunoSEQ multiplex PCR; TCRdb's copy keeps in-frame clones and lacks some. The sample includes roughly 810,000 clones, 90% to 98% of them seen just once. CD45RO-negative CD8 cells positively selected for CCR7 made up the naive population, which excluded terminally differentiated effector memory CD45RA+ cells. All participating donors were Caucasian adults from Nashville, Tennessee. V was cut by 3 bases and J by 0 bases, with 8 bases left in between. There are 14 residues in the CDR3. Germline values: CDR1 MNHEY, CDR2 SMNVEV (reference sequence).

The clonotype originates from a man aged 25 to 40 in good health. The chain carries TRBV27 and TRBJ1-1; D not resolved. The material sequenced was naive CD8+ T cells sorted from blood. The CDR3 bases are TGTGCCAGCAGTTTCCATAACATGAACACTGAAGCTTTCTTT. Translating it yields CASSFHNMNTEAFF.